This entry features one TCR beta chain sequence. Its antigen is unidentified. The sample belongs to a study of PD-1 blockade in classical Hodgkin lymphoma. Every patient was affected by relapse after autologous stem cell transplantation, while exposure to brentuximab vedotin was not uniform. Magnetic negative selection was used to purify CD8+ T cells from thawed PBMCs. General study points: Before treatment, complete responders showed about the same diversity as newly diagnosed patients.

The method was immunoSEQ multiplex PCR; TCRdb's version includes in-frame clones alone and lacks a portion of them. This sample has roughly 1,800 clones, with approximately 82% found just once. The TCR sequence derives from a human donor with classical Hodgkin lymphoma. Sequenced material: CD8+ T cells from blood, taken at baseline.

The CDR3 DNA is TGTGCCAGCGGGGGGGCTAGCGGGAGTTATGAGCAGTTCTTC. It encodes CASGGASGSYEQFF. The chain links TRBV2 to TRBJ2-1, with 10 nucleotides matching TRBD2. The CDR3 covers 14 residues. Looked up from germline, CDR1 is SNHLY and CDR2 is FYNNEI. Trimming removed 8 bases from V and 8 bases from J; junction bases left unmatched: 9.